This is a list of T cell receptor beta chains from one sample in a study of shared clonotypes between healthy human individuals. Using immunoSEQ multiplex PCR, the repertoire was profiled, and TCRdb retains in-frame clones only, with some absent. In the table there are a few million clones, less than 95% of which are singletons. Source material: naive CD4+ T cells from PBMCs. Every receptor here comes from a man younger than 30 in good health. Some clones in this sample may be carry-over from other donors' samples. CDR3s include the opening cysteine and the closing phenylalanine or tryptophan. The order of the fields is V gene, J gene, D gene, clone size, CDR3 protein, CDR3 DNA. A D gene is named only where the DNA matches it firmly. Size is omitted from some rows. Given values are once, few, many or a class for expanded clones.

>TRBV11-2|TRBJ2-3|TRBD2|.
CASSSQLAGASDTQYF
TGTGCCAGCAGCTCCCAACTAGCGGGGGCGTCAGATACGCAGTATTTT
>TRBV7-9|TRBJ2-1|TRBD1|once
CASSLGTGVNEQFF
TGTGCCAGCAGCTTGGGGACAGGGGTCAATGAGCAGTTCTTC
>TRBV27|TRBJ2-7|.|.
CASSFRGQLTTYEQYF
TGTGCCAGCAGTTTTCGCGGACAGCTCACTACCTACGAGCAGTACTTC
>TRBV2|TRBJ1-2|.|few
CASSDRQRGYTF
TGTGCCAGCAGTGATCGACAAAGGGGCTACACCTTC
>TRBV25-1|TRBJ2-2|.|once
CASSPSGVGTGELFF
TGTGCCAGCAGTCCGTCAGGGGTGGGCACCGGGGAGCTGTTTTTT
>TRBV4-1|TRBJ2-7|TRBD1|.
CASSHVLDRGAEQYF
TGCGCCAGCAGCCATGTATTGGACAGGGGTGCCGAGCAGTACTTC
>TRBV11-2|TRBJ2-1|TRBD1|.
CASSLGGTGKFYNEQFF
TGTGCCAGCAGCTTAGGGGGGACAGGGAAGTTCTACAATGAGCAGTTCTTC
>TRBV7-9|TRBJ1-2|.|once
CATEGENYGYTF
TGTGCCACCGAAGGCGAAAACTATGGCTACACCTTC
>TRBV28|TRBJ2-3|.|.
CASAPRKGGTDTQYF
TGTGCCAGCGCCCCCAGGAAAGGGGGCACAGATACGCAGTATTTT
>TRBV28|TRBJ1-5|.|.
CASSLYRLRGNQPQHF
TGTGCCAGCAGTTTATATAGGTTGAGGGGGAATCAGCCCCAGCATTTT
>TRBV19|TRBJ1-2|.|.
CASTLSRDRGYTF
TGTGCCAGTACCCTGTCGAGGGATCGGGGCTACACCTTC
>TRBV6-5|TRBJ1-5|.|.
CASSYSFLQPQHF
TGTGCCAGCAGTTACTCGTTCCTGCAGCCCCAGCATTTT
>TRBV19|TRBJ2-3|.|once
CASSIHRDTQYF
TGTGCCAGTAGTATTCACAGAGATACGCAGTATTTT
>TRBV5-6|TRBJ1-3|TRBD1|.
CASSFGDSPEYF
TGTGCCAGCAGCTTTGGGGACAGTCCAGAATATTTT